A selection of T cell receptor beta chains follows, all from one sample in a study of cytomegalovirus exposure and HLA in healthy donors. Sequencing was performed with immunoSEQ multiplex PCR; in TCRdb, only in-frame clones are kept and a portion is missing. This sample has 100,000 or so clones, with around 85% found just once. The sequencing input was PBMCs. Receptors were obtained from a man younger than 40 in good health and CMV-seropositive. CDR3s include the opening cysteine and the closing phenylalanine or tryptophan. The D gene is left open where the match is weak. Expanded clones get a size class; other rows say once, few or many, or leave the size out.

j_call: TRBJ2-5; d_call: NA; v_call: TRBV13; clone_size: NA; cdr3_nt: TGTGCCAGCAGCTTTGGGGAGAGCGAGACCCAGTACTTC; cdr3_aa: CASSFGESETQYF
j_call: TRBJ2-3; d_call: NA; v_call: TRBV5-4; clone_size: NA; cdr3_nt: TGTGCCAGCAGCTTTACTAGAACTTTAGCAACAGATACGCAGTATTTT; cdr3_aa: CASSFTRTLATDTQYF
j_call: TRBJ2-7; d_call: TRBD1; v_call: TRBV19; clone_size: NA; cdr3_nt: TGTGCCAGTACCGGGACAGGGAACTACGAGCAGTACTTC; cdr3_aa: CASTGTGNYEQYF
j_call: TRBJ2-6; d_call: NA; v_call: TRBV5-1; clone_size: NA; cdr3_nt: TGCGCCAGCAGCCAGGGACTGCCTCAAGGGGCCAACGTCCTGACTTTC; cdr3_aa: CASSQGLPQGANVLTF
j_call: TRBJ2-3; d_call: NA; v_call: TRBV27; clone_size: NA; cdr3_nt: TGTGCCAGCAGTACCCTTGGATCAGGAGGGCTAGCGGATACGCAGTATTTT; cdr3_aa: CASSTLGSGGLADTQYF
j_call: TRBJ1-3; d_call: TRBD1; v_call: TRBV6-1; clone_size: NA; cdr3_nt: TGTGCCAGCAGTGAACAGGGACAGTCTATCTCTGGAAACACCATATATTTT; cdr3_aa: CASSEQGQSISGNTIYF
j_call: TRBJ2-5; d_call: TRBD2; v_call: TRBV7-8; clone_size: NA; cdr3_nt: TGTGCCAGCAGCCAGCTAGCGGGGGGGTTTGAGACCCAGTACTTC; cdr3_aa: CASSQLAGGFETQYF
j_call: TRBJ2-3; d_call: NA; v_call: TRBV4-2; clone_size: NA; cdr3_nt: TGTGCCAGCAGCCAAGATCTCGGGGGGCGAATAGATACGCAGTATTTT; cdr3_aa: CASSQDLGGRIDTQYF
j_call: TRBJ2-2; d_call: NA; v_call: TRBV15; clone_size: few; cdr3_nt: TGTGCCACTCAATTAGGGGGGGGATTCATCGGGGAGCTGTTTTTT; cdr3_aa: CATQLGGGFIGELFF
j_call: TRBJ2-3; d_call: TRBD2; v_call: TRBV18; clone_size: few; cdr3_nt: TGTGCCAGCTCAGCCGAATGGGGGGGAAGCACAGATACGCAGTATTTT; cdr3_aa: CASSAEWGGSTDTQYF
j_call: TRBJ1-5; d_call: TRBD1; v_call: TRBV11-3; clone_size: NA; cdr3_nt: TGTGCCAGCAGCTTGGGACAGGGGACAAGTCAGCCCCAGCATTTT; cdr3_aa: CASSLGQGTSQPQHF
j_call: TRBJ1-1; d_call: NA; v_call: TRBV7-2; clone_size: NA; cdr3_nt: TGTGCCAGCAGCTCGACATGGCACACTGAAGCTTTCTTT; cdr3_aa: CASSSTWHTEAFF
j_call: TRBJ1-2; d_call: TRBD1; v_call: TRBV29-1; clone_size: few; cdr3_nt: TGCAGCGCGGAAAGACAGGGGATTGGTAACTATGGCTACACCTTC; cdr3_aa: CSAERQGIGNYGYTF
j_call: TRBJ2-6; d_call: NA; v_call: TRBV4-2; clone_size: NA; cdr3_nt: TGTGCCAGCAGCCAAACGGGTACCTCTGGGGCCAACGTCCTGACTTTC; cdr3_aa: CASSQTGTSGANVLTF
j_call: TRBJ1-1; d_call: NA; v_call: TRBV6-5; clone_size: NA; cdr3_nt: TGTGCCAGCCATCACAACCGGGGAGCTTTCTTT; cdr3_aa: CASHHNRGAFF
j_call: TRBJ2-5; d_call: TRBD2; v_call: TRBV29-1; clone_size: NA; cdr3_nt: TGCAGCGGGATACTAGCGGGGGAGACCCAGTACTTC; cdr3_aa: CSGILAGETQYF
j_call: TRBJ2-3; d_call: TRBD1; v_call: TRBV6-1; clone_size: NA; cdr3_nt: TGTGCCAGCCGGGGACAGGGGGCTGTTACAGATACGCAGTATTTT; cdr3_aa: CASRGQGAVTDTQYF
j_call: TRBJ2-1; d_call: TRBD2; v_call: TRBV27; clone_size: NA; cdr3_nt: TGTGCCAGCAGTTTCTCGGGACTAGGCTACAATGAGCAGTTCTTC; cdr3_aa: CASSFSGLGYNEQFF
j_call: TRBJ2-7; d_call: TRBD1; v_call: TRBV7-2; clone_size: NA; cdr3_nt: TGTGCCAGCAGCTTAGGGAGACAGGGTCGACGCGAGCAGTACTTC; cdr3_aa: CASSLGRQGRREQYF
j_call: TRBJ2-7; d_call: NA; v_call: TRBV7-8; clone_size: NA; cdr3_nt: TGTGCCAGCCTGGGGCAGCACTACGAGCAGTACTTC; cdr3_aa: CASLGQHYEQYF
j_call: TRBJ1-3; d_call: NA; v_call: TRBV10-3; clone_size: NA; cdr3_nt: TGTGCCATCAGTGAGCAAAGGACTGTCTCTGGAAACACCATATATTTT; cdr3_aa: CAISEQRTVSGNTIYF
j_call: TRBJ1-6; d_call: TRBD1; v_call: TRBV5-1; clone_size: NA; cdr3_nt: TGCGCCAGCAGCTTGGTCGGACAGGGGGCATTAGCAGATAATTCACCCCTCCACTTT; cdr3_aa: CASSLVGQGALADNSPLHF
j_call: TRBJ1-1; d_call: NA; v_call: TRBV4-1; clone_size: NA; cdr3_nt: TGCGCCAGCAGCCAAGATCCGGGAATGAACACTGAAGCTTTCTTT; cdr3_aa: CASSQDPGMNTEAFF
j_call: TRBJ1-2; d_call: TRBD1; v_call: TRBV5-4; clone_size: NA; cdr3_nt: TGTGCCAGCAGCTTGGGGGCAGGGGGCATGACTGGCTACACCTTC; cdr3_aa: CASSLGAGGMTGYTF
j_call: TRBJ2-2; d_call: TRBD1; v_call: TRBV5-6; clone_size: NA; cdr3_nt: TGTGCCAGCAGCTTGGCGGGACAGGTTTTCCACGGGGAGCTGTTTTTT; cdr3_aa: CASSLAGQVFHGELFF
j_call: TRBJ2-7; d_call: TRBD1; v_call: TRBV6-5; clone_size: NA; cdr3_nt: TGTGCCAGCAGTACAGGGGGCCCTTCCTACGAGCAGTACTTC; cdr3_aa: CASSTGGPSYEQYF
j_call: TRBJ2-7; d_call: TRBD1; v_call: TRBV7-3; clone_size: NA; cdr3_nt: TGTGCCAGCAGCTTAGAACAGGGGAGCGAGCAGTACTTC; cdr3_aa: CASSLEQGSEQYF
j_call: TRBJ2-2; d_call: NA; v_call: TRBV7-9; clone_size: NA; cdr3_nt: TGTGCCAGCACCTTAAGGGGCACCGGGGAGCTGTTTTTT; cdr3_aa: CASTLRGTGELFF
j_call: TRBJ1-2; d_call: TRBD1; v_call: TRBV5-6; clone_size: once; cdr3_nt: TGTGCCAGCAGCTTGGCGGGGACAGGAAACTATGGCTACACCTTC; cdr3_aa: CASSLAGTGNYGYTF